Included here is one T cell receptor beta chain sequence, with context. It lacks a known antigen. No base-level quality is on record; no much larger clone is a single base apart. The sample is drawn from a study of Ad26.COV2.S vaccination and SARS-CoV-2 variants (dated by TCRdb to the early 2020s). Regarding the complete study: Donors in the vaccine arm were drawn from COV1001, a multicentre, randomized, double-blind, placebo-controlled phase I-IIa trial testing Ad26.COV2.S in healthy adults. Investigators remained blinded to trial group allocation during experiments and outcome assessment. TCRbeta repertoire sequencing served as the tool for gauging how specific and how broad the SARS-CoV-2-reactive T cell receptors were following Ad26.COV2.S vaccination. A total of 32 samples were included in the TCR-sequenced set, comprising approximately 20 Ad26.COV2.S vaccine recipients, 5 placebo recipients and 8 SARS-CoV-2 convalescent individuals. Ad26.COV2.S was administered intramuscularly at 5 x 10^10 or 1 x 10^11 viral particles, either as a single shot or as two shots given 56 days apart. Participants in the trial were split at random into five groups of five each, receiving low-dose or high-dose Ad26.COV2.S once or twice, or else placebo on both occasions.

Reading the label with the study, this specimen's treatment or condition is: roughly 18 received Ad26.COV2.S at low or high dose, single or two shots; 5 received placebo; per-sample allocation not given. Repertoires of vaccine and placebo recipients were sequenced from samples collected on day 63 after the first injection. In Cohort 1b, around 25 adults aged 18-55 years were enrolled at a single site in Boston, USA, between 29 July and 7 August 2020. Ad26.COV2.S was a replication-incompetent adenovirus type 26 vector that expressed a prefusion-stabilized SARS-CoV-2 spike protein derived from the original Wuhan strain. TCRbeta CDR3 regions were sequenced with the immunoSEQ Assay. After extraction, genomic DNA underwent amplification by bias-controlled multiplex PCR, followed by high-throughput sequencing. The source study handled its data this way. To quantify the absolute abundance of every unique TCRbeta CDR3 region, sequences were collapsed and filtered. T cell fraction was estimated by normalizing TCRbeta template counts to usable DNA, with usable DNA measured through amplification of reference genes found in all nucleated cells. Repertoire TCRs were annotated as SARS-CoV-2-specific by exact matching of V gene, CDR3 amino acid sequence and J gene to a known reactive TCR set. The reference SARS-CoV-2 TCR set was derived from MIRA and filtered for enrichment in COVID-19-positive ImmuneCODE repertoires, a step that removed public or cross-reactive TCRs. Using the MIRA antigens, annotated TCRs were further analysed by specific ORF or by position within an ORF. Breadth was defined as the number of annotated unique rearrangements divided by the total number of unique productive rearrangements, and depth was defined as the summed frequency of the annotated unique rearrangements. TCR breadth was compared between groups using two-sided Wilcoxon rank-sum tests. TCRdb re-hosts the immuneACCESS table, in-frame sequences only. Its copies lack some clones; in the studies checked, an unresolved V gene accounts for under half of them, and the cause for the rest is not known. V and J calls and clone size are those listed in that table; D and trimming were worked out from the DNA. The sample includes roughly 450,000 clones, with 90% observed a single time. The ten largest clones represent 12% of the sample.

Summary of the overall study and its limitations: Spike-specific TCR breadth was higher in Ad26.COV2.S recipients than in placebo recipients (P = 0.0014). The study lacked the statistical power to compare responses across vaccine doses or regimens. It was noted by the authors that total T cell responses may have been underestimated by the TCR breadth and depth analyses. Vaccine and placebo recipients had comparable non-spike TCR breadth, which fits with the vaccine containing only spike. After vaccination, substantial breadth of spike-specific CD8+ and CD4+ T cell responses was reported.

The CDR3 measures 16 amino acids from cysteine to phenylalanine. Kept here is only the CDR3 DNA, which spans 48 bases and is read in frame from base 1. V is pruned by 0 bases and J by 7 bases, leaving 7 bases of the junction without a gene match. Per the germline V gene, MGHRA is the CDR1 and YSYEKL is the CDR2. This clonotype was sampled from a person aged 18-60 years who received the Ad26.COV2.S COVID-19 vaccine or a placebo. Rearrangement joined TRBV4-1 to TRBJ2-1; 9 junctional bases match TRBD2. The material was peripheral blood, obtained in a trial of Ad26.COV2.S vaccine versus placebo. The CDR3 reads as follows: CASSQDRGRVVNEQFF. Read as DNA, the sequence is TGCGCCAGCAGCCAAGATCGCGGGAGGGTGGTTAATGAGCAGTTCTTC.